These 2 T cell receptor beta chains share one sample of origin, sequenced in a study of beta chain features in type 1 diabetes. Every bit of the isolated RNA underwent reverse transcription, so sequencing read expressed TCRB transcripts. Libraries were prepared by immunoSEQ multiplex PCR; TCRdb keeps only in-frame clonotypes and omits some of them. Found here are around 500,000 clones, over 25% of them singletons; the top ten hold about 0.065%. The source material was naive CD4+ T cells from blood. The receptors were sampled from a man between 18 and 35 years old in good health.

The CDR3 bases are TGTGCCACCAGCCCCCAGGGAGATACGCAGTATTTT. Amino acids: CATSPQGDTQYF. V gene TRBV15 combines with J gene TRBJ2-3, with TRBD1 as a possible D gene (5 bases). CDR1 is LNHNV, CDR2 YYDKDF, per germline (reference sequence). V lost 5 bases and J 5 bases, leaving 8 bases between the germline ends. The CDR3 covers 12 residues. Full variable domain (missing parts from reference TRBV15 and TRBJ2-3): DAMVIQNPRYQVTQFGKPVTLSCSQTLNHNVMYWYQQKSSQAPKLLFHYYDKDFNNEADTPDNFQSRRPNTSFCFLDIRSPGLGDTAMYLCATSPQGDTQYFGPGTRLTVL.

The chain couples TRBV7-2 to TRBJ2-7; 7 bases fit TRBD2. The J segment lost 0 bases and the V segment lost 0 bases, leaving 5 bases of the junction unmatched. The CDR3 runs 16 residues. In germline, CDR1 is SGHTA, CDR2 FQGNSA. In DNA, the CDR3 is TGTGCCAGCAGCTTAGCCCCGGGCGGGGGCTCCTACGAGCAGTACTTC. This codes for CASSLAPGGGSYEQYF.